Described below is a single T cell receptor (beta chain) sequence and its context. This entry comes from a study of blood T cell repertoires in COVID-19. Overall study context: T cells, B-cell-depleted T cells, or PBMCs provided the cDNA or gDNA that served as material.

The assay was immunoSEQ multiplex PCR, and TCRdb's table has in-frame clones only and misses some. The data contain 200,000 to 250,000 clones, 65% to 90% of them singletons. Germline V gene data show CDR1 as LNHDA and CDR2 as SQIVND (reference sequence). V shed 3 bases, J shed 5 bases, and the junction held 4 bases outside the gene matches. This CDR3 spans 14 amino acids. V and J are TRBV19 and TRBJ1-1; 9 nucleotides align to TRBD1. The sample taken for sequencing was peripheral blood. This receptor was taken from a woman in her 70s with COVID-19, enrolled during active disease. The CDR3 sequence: CASSMAGQGTEAFF. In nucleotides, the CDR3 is TGTGCCAGTAGTATGGCCGGACAGGGGACTGAAGCTTTCTTT.